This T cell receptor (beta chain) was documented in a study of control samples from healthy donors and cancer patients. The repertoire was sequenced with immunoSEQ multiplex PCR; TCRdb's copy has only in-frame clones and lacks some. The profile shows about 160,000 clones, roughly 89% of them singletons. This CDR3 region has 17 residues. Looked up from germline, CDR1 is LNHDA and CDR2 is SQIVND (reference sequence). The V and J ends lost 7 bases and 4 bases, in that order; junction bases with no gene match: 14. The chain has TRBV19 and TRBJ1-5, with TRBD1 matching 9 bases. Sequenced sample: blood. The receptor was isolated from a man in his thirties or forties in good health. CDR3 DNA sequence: TGTGCCAGTACCCGGACAGGGGAGTCCAGTGGGAATCAGCCCCAGCATTTT. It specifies CASTRTGESSGNQPQHF.